This TCR beta chain was sequenced during a study of cytomegalovirus exposure and HLA in healthy donors. Sequencing used immunoSEQ multiplex PCR; TCRdb keeps in-frame clones, though not all of them. The profile covers fewer than 60,000 clones, with 80% to 90% appearing a single time and about 16% taken by the ten largest. Donors were drawn from the 120-subject validation cohort, separate from the approximately 640-subject first cohort. Germline V gene data show CDR1 as SGHTA and CDR2 as FQGTGA. V gave up 5 bases and J gave up 3 bases; unmatched junction bases: 7. The CDR3 runs 16 residues. The specimen was PBMCs. This chain links TRBV7-3 with TRBJ2-6, with 7 bases that match TRBD1. The TCR originated in a woman between 18 and 30 years old in good health and CMV-seronegative. The CDR3, as DNA: TGTGCCAGCAGCCGCCTAGGGGGCGGTGGGGCCAACGTCCTGACTTTC. Protein product: CASSRLGGGGANVLTF.